A single sample is the source of the 29 T cell receptor beta chains below, sequenced in a study of T cells in Graves' hyperthyroidism and ophthalmopathy. The investigators amplified TCR beta CDR3 regions from RNA transcripts. HTBI primers were used for first-round RT-PCR of the TCR CDR3. Each CDR3 protein is one row after TCRdb ran MiXCR on the multiplex PCR reads. The table has hundreds of thousands of distinct CDR3 sequences, approximately 15% seen once; the top ten hold 18%. Sequenced input: blood. Receptors originate from a woman aged 18-30 years with Graves' hyperthyroidism.

The gene calls are TRBV12-3 or TRBV12-4 and TRBJ1-3; 9 nucleotides agree with TRBD1. The V gene end was trimmed by 3 bases and the J gene end by 4 bases; junction bases not matched to a gene: 16. The CDR3 runs 19 residues. The CDR3 here is CASSFGTGQLASRGNTIYF. The CDR3 nucleotides read TGTGCCAGCAGTTTCGGGACAGGGCAACTTGCGTCGCGAGGAAACACCATATATTTT.

In its sample, this clonotype was seen a few times. The CDR3 bases are TGTGCCAGCAGCCCGGTCGGTAGCAGGAACACTGAAGCTTTCTTT. This encodes CASSPVGSRNTEAFF. The chain carries TRBV5-4 and TRBJ1-1; no reliable D call. V was clipped by 4 bases and J by 1 base, with 14 bases between them. This CDR3 is built from 15 residues. Germline V gives CDR1 SGHNT, CDR2 YYREEE (reference sequence).

V usage is TRBV10-2 and J usage is TRBJ1-5; D not resolved. V was trimmed by 6 bases and J by 5 bases, leaving 8 bases between them. The length of the CDR3 is 12 residues. CDR1 is WSHSY and CDR2 is SAAADI in the germline V gene. CDR3 bases: TGCGCCAGCAGCAACGGGGATCAGCCCCAGCATTTT. Its translation: CASSNGDQPQHF.

This clonotype was picked up many times. This rearrangement joins TRBV27 to TRBJ2-3; TRBD2 matches at 8 bases. Germline CDR1 MNHEY, CDR2 SMNVEV (reference sequence). V gave up 6 bases and J gave up 6 bases; unmatched junction bases: 5. CDR3 length: 13 amino acids. CDR3 residues: CASREAGEDTQYF. The CDR3 DNA reads TGTGCCAGCAGAGAAGCGGGAGAGGATACGCAGTATTTT.

This clonotype was seen ten or more times. The genes are TRBV12-3 or TRBV12-4 and TRBJ1-2; D may be TRBD1 (5 bases). Trimming shortened V by 5 bases and J by 5 bases, and 15 bases separated the two germline ends. The CDR3 runs 14 residues. This chain's CDR3 is CASSPGAGGYGYTF. The CDR3 nucleotides read TGTGCCAGCAGTCCCGGGGCGGGGGGGTATGGCTACACCTTC.

This clonotype was recorded a few times. The chain joins TRBV4-2 to TRBJ2-7; weak D call: TRBD2 (5 bases). V was clipped by 0 bases and J by 5 bases, with 14 bases between them. Germline-derived CDR1 and CDR2 are LGHNA and YNFKEQ. The CDR3 has 15 amino acids. In DNA form, the CDR3 reads TGTGCCAGCAGCCAAGAAAGTGGGAGTAGCAACGAGCAGTACTTC. As protein: CASSQESGSSNEQYF.

The V gene is TRBV6-1, the J gene TRBJ2-3; D is unclear. This CDR3 comprises 13 residues. V dropped 2 bases and J dropped 6 bases, with 9 bases sitting between them. Germline CDR1 and CDR2: MNHNS and SASEGT. The CDR3 protein is CASSELGGDTQYF. In DNA form, the CDR3 reads TGTGCCAGCAGTGAATTGGGTGGGGATACGCAGTATTTT.

This clonotype was observed a handful of times. The genes are TRBV7-2 and TRBJ2-5; D is undetermined. The ends were cut back, 2 bases at V and 4 bases at J, with 17 bases in the middle. The CDR3 contains 16 residues. CDR1 is SGHTA and CDR2 is FQGNSA in the germline V gene. The CDR3: CASSLRRTGPRETQYF. The CDR3 region has the DNA TGTGCCAGCAGCTTAAGAAGGACGGGTCCGAGAGAGACCCAGTACTTC.

Many counts were recorded for this clonotype. This chain links TRBV29-1 with TRBJ2-2; D is uncertain. This CDR3 has 13 residues. CDR1 and CDR2 from the germline V gene are SQVTM and ANQGSEA. CDR3 protein: CSVVRSYAGELFF. As DNA, the CDR3 is TGCAGTGTCGTTCGTAGCTACGCCGGGGAGCTGTTTTTT.

This clonotype was seen a few times. This chain links TRBV5-1 with TRBJ2-7; D is possibly TRBD1 or TRBD2 (7 bases each). V shed 4 bases and J shed 3 bases, with 14 bases lying between them. The CDR3 length is 14 residues. Germline loops: CDR1 SGHRS, CDR2 YFSETQ. This CDR3 reads CASSTSGGDYEQYF. The CDR3 region has the DNA TGCGCCAGCAGCACCTCAGGGGGGGACTACGAGCAGTACTTC.

This clonotype was counted at least ten times. The chain is built from TRBV7-2 and TRBJ2-1; D is unclear. Germline assignment: CDR1 SGHTA and CDR2 FQGNSA. This CDR3 is 13 amino acids long. V was pared by 1 base and J by 3 bases, with 4 bases between. The CDR3 here is CASSLDYYNEQFF. The CDR3 DNA sequence: TGTGCCAGCAGCTTAGACTACTACAATGAGCAGTTCTTC.

This clonotype was observed a few times. The CDR3 DNA is TGTGCCAGCAGCCAAGGGATAGGGGAGAGGAATCAGCCCCAGCATTTT. This encodes CASSQGIGERNQPQHF. The gene calls are TRBV3-1 and TRBJ1-5, with a weak D call TRBD1 (5 bases). The V gene's germline CDR1 is LGHDT and CDR2 YNNKEL (reference sequence). Trimming stripped 1 base from V and 4 bases from J, with 14 bases between. The CDR3 sequence is 16 residues long. The whole variable domain, remainder taken from reference TRBV3-1 and TRBJ1-5, is DTAVSQTPKYLVTQMGNDKSIKCEQNLGHDTMYWYKQDSKKFLKIMFSYNNKELIINETVPNRFSPKSPDKAHLNLHINSLELGDSAVYFCASSQGIGERNQPQHFGDGTRLSIL.

The chain has TRBV10-1 and TRBJ2-7; TRBD2 matches 7 bases. Trimming took 0 bases from V and 6 from J; bases not matched to a gene: 11. The germline V gene has CDR1 WNHNN and CDR2 SYGVQD (reference sequence). This CDR3 is built from 16 residues. The CDR3 loop is CASSESKGTISGEQYF. The CDR3 DNA sequence: TGCGCCAGCAGTGAGTCGAAGGGGACTATCTCCGGCGAGCAGTACTTC.

The sample holds many counts of this clonotype. The chain couples TRBV18 to TRBJ2-3; 7 positions match TRBD2. The CDR3 has 15 residues. V shed 2 bases and J 3 bases; nucleotides not matched to a gene: 5. Germline V gene sequence: CDR1 KGHSH, CDR2 LQKENI. The CDR3 DNA reads as TGTGCCAGCTCACCAAAGGAGGGAGGGACAGATACGCAGTATTTT. This encodes CASSPKEGGTDTQYF.

This clonotype has ten or more counts. The chain carries TRBV27 and TRBJ1-1, with D possibly being TRBD1 (5 bases). CDR3 length: 15 amino acids. The germline gives CDR1 MNHEY, CDR2 SMNVEV (reference sequence). V lost 4 bases and J 1 base, leaving 13 bases between the germline ends. CDR3 DNA: TGTGCCAGCAGTTACCGCCGGGGCCGGAACACTGAAGCTTTCTTT. It translates to CASSYRRGRNTEAFF.

This clonotype was counted a single time. The V gene is TRBV11-1, the J gene TRBJ1-1; TRBD1 aligns across 7 bases. Trimming took 6 bases from V and 3 from J; bases not matched to a gene: 7. This CDR3 is built from 14 residues. Germline V gene sequence: CDR1 SGHAT, CDR2 FQDESV (reference sequence). The CDR3 loop reads CASRGQLLDTEAFF. The DNA for the CDR3 is TGTGCCAGCAGGGGACAGCTTTTGGACACTGAAGCTTTCTTT. Using reference TRBV11-1 and TRBJ1-1 for the parts outside the CDR3, the full variable domain is EAEVAQSPRYKITEKSQAVAFWCDPISGHATLYWYRQILGQGPELLVQFQDESVVDDSQLPKDRFSAERLKGVDSTLKIQPAELGDSAMYLCASRGQLLDTEAFFGQGTRLTVV.

This clonotype was observed many times. CDR3 sequence: CASSPPGGGYDGYTF. The CDR3 region has the DNA TGTGCCAGCAGCCCCCCGGGTGGGGGGTATGATGGCTACACCTTC. This chain joins TRBV7-2 and TRBJ1-2; tentative D call: TRBD1 (5 bases). Trimming stripped 5 bases from V and 6 bases from J, with 19 bases between. CDR3 length: 15 amino acids. Germline loops: CDR1 SGHTA, CDR2 FQGNSA.

V is TRBV25-1 and J is TRBJ1-4; perhaps TRBD1 as D (5 bases). V lost 8 bases and J lost 8, with 18 bases in between. Germline assignment: CDR1 MGHDK and CDR2 SYGVNS. The CDR3 is 14 amino acids. In DNA, the CDR3 is TGTGCCAGCGCCACTAGAGGGGTCGGGGAAAAACTGTTTTTT. It yields the protein CASATRGVGEKLFF.

The rearrangement uses TRBV10-1 and TRBJ2-1, with TRBD1 as a possible D gene (6 bases). The CDR3 runs to 16 residues. CDR1 and CDR2 from the germline V gene are WNHNN and SYGVQD (reference sequence). V was cut by 5 bases and J by 1 base, with 15 bases left in between. The CDR3 DNA follows: TGCGCCAGCAGTACCAAGGACAGATTGTCCTACAATGAGCAGTTCTTC. It is translated as CASSTKDRLSYNEQFF.

The table lists this clonotype with a few counts. The V and J genes are TRBV7-3 and TRBJ1-2; 10 bases are a match to TRBD1. The germline gives CDR1 SGHTA, CDR2 FQGTGA. The length of the CDR3 is 14 residues. Trimming at V came to 5 bases and at J to 8 bases, leaving 8 bases not matched to a gene. In DNA form, the CDR3 reads TGTGCCAGCAGCCTCTCCGGGACAGGGGAAGGCTACACCTTC. Its translation: CASSLSGTGEGYTF.

This clonotype was found many times. The gene calls are TRBV27 and TRBJ1-6; TRBD1 agrees at 7 bases. Germline-derived CDR1 and CDR2 are MNHEY and SMNVEV (reference sequence). The CDR3 runs 16 residues. Germline trimming cut 3 bases from V and 7 bases from J; bases unmatched to any gene: 9. The CDR3 nucleotides read TGTGCCAGCAGTTTGTCCCGACAGGGTCTCAATTCACCCCTCCACTTT. This sequence encodes CASSLSRQGLNSPLHF.

The sample holds many counts of this clonotype. The genes are TRBV6-6 and TRBJ2-7; 9 bases agree with TRBD2. The trim removed 1 base at V and 2 bases at J, leaving 0 bases unmatched. This CDR3 has 14 residues. CDR1 MNHNY and CDR2 SVGAGI come from the germline V gene (reference sequence). The CDR3 DNA reads TGTGCCAGCAGTTACTTAGCGGGGGCCTACGAGCAGTACTTC. As protein: CASSYLAGAYEQYF.

This clonotype has ten or more counts. The chain links TRBV20-1 to TRBJ2-7; 7 bases are shared with TRBD2. CDR1 and CDR2 from the germline V gene are DFQATT and SNEGSKA (reference sequence). This CDR3 contains 12 residues. The V gene end was trimmed by 5 bases and the J gene end by 3 bases; junction bases not matched to a gene: 4. For the CDR3, the DNA is TGCAGTGCTGGGCGGGACTACTACGAGCAGTACTTC. This codes for CSAGRDYYEQYF.

Ten or more counts support this clonotype. V is TRBV28 and J is TRBJ1-5; D gene unclear. Deletions cut 0 bases from V and 4 bases from J, with 4 bases between. The CDR3 extends over 13 amino acids. Germline CDR1 and CDR2: MDHEN and SYDVKM. CDR3 in DNA: TGTGCCAGCAGTTTATGGAGGAATCAGCCCCAGCATTTT. This translates into CASSLWRNQPQHF.

On this clonotype: A single base separates this from a much larger clone, so it may be a read error. The genes are TRBV11-2 and TRBJ2-1; tentative D call: TRBD2 (5 bases). The CDR3 consists of 14 residues. Germline CDR1 is SGHAT and CDR2 is FQNNGV. This chain's CDR3 is CASSSLGDYNDQFF. CDR3 coding DNA: TGTGCCAGCAGCTCCCTCGGCGACTACAATGATCAGTTCTTC.

The CDR3 DNA follows: TGTGCCAGCAGTTTAAAGGGACCCCAGTACTTC. Its translation is CASSLKGPQYF. V and J are TRBV28 and TRBJ2-5, with D tentatively TRBD1 or TRBD2 (5 bases each). The CDR3 spans 11 residues. Trimming stripped 2 bases from V and 9 bases from J, with 7 bases between. CDR1 MDHEN and CDR2 SYDVKM come from the germline V gene.

This clonotype was seen many times. The gene calls are TRBV12-3 or TRBV12-4 and TRBJ1-5, with TRBD1 as a possible D gene (6 bases). This CDR3 is built from 15 residues. V lost 7 bases, J lost 1 base, and 14 bases lay in between. CDR3 loop: CASTPGDSSNQPQHF. CDR3 sequence (DNA): TGTGCCAGCACTCCAGGGGATTCGAGCAATCAGCCCCAGCATTTT.

This clonotype came up many times. The V gene is TRBV29-1, the J gene TRBJ2-7; D remains ambiguous. The germline V and J ends were trimmed by 5 bases and 0 bases, with 11 bases remaining between them. Germline CDR1 is SQVTM and CDR2 is ANQGSEA. The CDR3 has 13 residues. Here the CDR3 DNA reads TGCAGCGTTCTGCAGGATTACTCCTACGAGCAGTACTTC. Amino acids: CSVLQDYSYEQYF.

The V call is TRBV19, the J call TRBJ2-1; 10 bases are shared with TRBD1. The CDR3 spans 16 residues. Germline loops: CDR1 LNHDA, CDR2 SQIVND (reference sequence). The V and J ends lost 5 bases and 0 bases, in that order; junction bases with no gene match: 4. CDR3 sequence reads: CASSPRDRGSYNEQFF. The DNA for the CDR3 is TGTGCCAGTAGTCCCCGGGACAGGGGCTCCTACAATGAGCAGTTCTTC.